This section outlines one T cell receptor (beta chain) sequence together with its context. The data are from a study of blood T cell repertoires in COVID-19. Whole-study context: PBMCs, B-cell-depleted T cells, or T cells provided the cDNA or gDNA that made up the material.

Source study methods: Reference gene primers were amplified, and this amplification served to estimate nucleated cell counts. The data were produced by immunoSEQ multiplex PCR, yet TCRdb's version contains in-frame clones alone and is incomplete. The DNA was the basis for D and trimming; V, J and clone size are from that table. This table has around 310,000 clones, roughly 90% appearing once. This CDR3 is built from 16 residues. The V end was cut by 4 bases, the J end by 0 bases, with 13 bases between. Germline V gene data show CDR1 as SNHLY and CDR2 as FYNNEI. The Seattle site enrolled patients during active infection and followed them longitudinally.

The rearrangement links TRBV2 to TRBJ1-5; D remains unclear. This clonotype originated in a woman aged 40 to 55 with COVID-19, enrolled during active disease. Sequenced material: peripheral blood. CDR3 residues: CASSGRGANSNQPQHF. The CDR3, as DNA: TGTGCCAGCAGTGGAAGAGGCGCGAATAGCAATCAGCCCCAGCATTTT.